The clone carrying this TCR beta chain was seen many times. TCRdb ran MiXCR on the reads and lists one entry per CDR3 protein. The sample yields roughly 250,000 distinct CDR3 sequences, 12% seen once. The source of the sample is a study of T cell repertoires in cytomegalovirus infection. This CDR3 has 12 residues. The ends were cut back, 5 bases at V and 5 bases at J, with 10 bases in the middle. The germline gives CDR1 SEHNR, CDR2 FQNEAQ (reference sequence). This clonotype was obtained from a human donor in good health (CMV status not recorded). Some clones in this sample may be carry-over from other donors' samples. The gene calls are TRBV7-9 and TRBJ2-7; no firm D call. Sequencing was performed on PBMCs. The CDR3 DNA is TGTGCCAGCAGCCCCCCGGCCAACGAGCAGTACTTC. It specifies CASSPPANEQYF.